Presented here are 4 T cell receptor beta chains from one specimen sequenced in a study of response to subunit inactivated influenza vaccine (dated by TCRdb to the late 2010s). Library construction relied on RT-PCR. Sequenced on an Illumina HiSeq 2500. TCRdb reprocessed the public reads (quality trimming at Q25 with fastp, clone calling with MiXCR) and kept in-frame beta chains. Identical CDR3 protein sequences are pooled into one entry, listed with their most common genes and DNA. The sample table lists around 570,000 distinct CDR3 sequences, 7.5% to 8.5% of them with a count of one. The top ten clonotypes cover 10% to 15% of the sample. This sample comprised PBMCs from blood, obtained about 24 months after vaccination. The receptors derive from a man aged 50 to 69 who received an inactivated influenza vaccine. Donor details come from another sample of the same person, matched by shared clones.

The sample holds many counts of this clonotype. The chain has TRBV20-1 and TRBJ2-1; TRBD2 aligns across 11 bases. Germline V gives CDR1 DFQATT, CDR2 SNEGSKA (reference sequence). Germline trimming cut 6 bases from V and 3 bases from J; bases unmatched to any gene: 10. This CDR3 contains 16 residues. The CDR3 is CSALPITSGGYNEQFF. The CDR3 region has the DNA TGCAGTGCCCTTCCGATTACTAGCGGGGGCTACAATGAGCAGTTCTTC.

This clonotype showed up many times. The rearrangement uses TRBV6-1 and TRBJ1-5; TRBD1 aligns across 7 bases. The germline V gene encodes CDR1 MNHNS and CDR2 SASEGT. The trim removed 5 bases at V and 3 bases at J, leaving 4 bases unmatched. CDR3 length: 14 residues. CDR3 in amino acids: CASSKTGINQPQHF. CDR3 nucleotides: TGTGCCAGCAGTAAGACAGGGATCAATCAGCCCCAGCATTTT.

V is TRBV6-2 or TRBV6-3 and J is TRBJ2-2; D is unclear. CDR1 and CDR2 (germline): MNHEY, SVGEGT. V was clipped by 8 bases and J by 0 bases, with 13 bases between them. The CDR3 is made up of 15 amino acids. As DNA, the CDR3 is TGTGCCAGCGGTGGTCCCTATTCGAACACCGGGGAGCTGTTTTTT. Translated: CASGGPYSNTGELFF.

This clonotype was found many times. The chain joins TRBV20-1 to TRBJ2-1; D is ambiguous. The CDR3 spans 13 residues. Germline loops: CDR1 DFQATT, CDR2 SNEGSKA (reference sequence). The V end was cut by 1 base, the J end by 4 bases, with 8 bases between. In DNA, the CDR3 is TGCAGTGCTAGAGTCGGCACTTACAATGAGCAGTTCTTC. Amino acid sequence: CSARVGTYNEQFF.